Presented here are 22 T cell receptor beta chains from one specimen sequenced in a study of human T cells and chemical hapten exposure (dated by TCRdb to the early 2020s). What the time point label conveys for this sample: patch test 3, about 24 weeks after DPC sensitization. The treatment or condition label, as the study defines it: therapeutic diphenylcyclopropenone sensitization with weekly scalp DPC. Total RNA was extracted from unfractionated whole blood collected in Tempus Blood RNA tubes. Library construction relied on RACE. TCRdb lists the instrument as NextSeq 500. TCRdb ran its own pipeline on the public reads, namely fastp trimming at Q25 and MiXCR clone calling, and kept in-frame beta chains. Each entry merges the rows of one CDR3 protein and shows their most common DNA and genes. For this sample the table gives just under 40,000 distinct CDR3 sequences, of which roughly 13% were detected only once. Roughly 2.1% of the sample belongs to the ten largest clones.

The sequencing used whole blood, collected in connection with sensitization to the hapten diphenylcyclopropenone (DPC). These TCRs come from a woman aged 40 to 50 with alopecia areata. Some clones in this sample may be carry-over from other donors' samples.

In its sample, this clonotype was seen many times. The chain recombines TRBV18 with TRBJ1-4, with D possibly matching TRBD1 (6 bases). This CDR3 spans 13 amino acids. Germline loops: CDR1 KGHSH, CDR2 LQKENI. The V and J ends lost 0 bases and 10 bases respectively, with 9 bases between them. CDR3: CASSPPGQRKLFF. The CDR3 DNA reads TGTGCCAGCTCACCACCCGGACAGCGAAAACTGTTTTTT.

The chain carries TRBV28 and TRBJ1-6; no definite D call. The CDR3 runs 15 residues. V was trimmed by 9 bases and J by 0 bases, leaving 12 bases between them. In germline, CDR1 is MDHEN, CDR2 SYDVKM. The DNA for the CDR3 is TGTGCCAGTAAAAGAGGGAGCTCCTATAATTCACCCCTCCACTTT. Translation: CASKRGSSYNSPLHF.

Written as DNA, the CDR3 is TGCAGCGTTGGGCAGGGGTTTTACAATGAGCAGTTCTTC. Encoded protein: CSVGQGFYNEQFF. The chain links TRBV29-1 to TRBJ2-1; D is possibly TRBD1 (6 bases). This CDR3 comprises 13 residues. CDR1 is SQVTM, CDR2 ANQGSEA, per germline. Trimming shortened V by 4 bases and J by 4 bases, and 11 bases separated the two germline ends.

A remark on this clonotype: With a much larger clone just one base away, this may be a read error. The chain recombines TRBV6-5 with TRBJ2-5; TRBD2 matches at 11 bases. The germline V gene has CDR1 MNHEY and CDR2 SVGAGI. This CDR3 region has 15 residues. CDR3 region: CAGSNSGRGVETQYF. DNA of the CDR3: TGTGCCGGCAGCAATAGCGGGAGGGGGGTAGAGACCCAGTACTTC.

The chain joins TRBV10-3 to TRBJ2-2; D uncertain. The germline V and J ends were trimmed by 4 bases and 5 bases, with 5 bases remaining between them. Looked up from germline, CDR1 is ENHRY and CDR2 is SYGVKD. This CDR3 region has 12 residues. This CDR3 reads CAISGVTGELFF. DNA for the CDR3: TGTGCCATCAGTGGAGTGACCGGGGAGCTGTTTTTT.

In this sample, this clonotype turned up many times. The chain combines TRBV28 with TRBJ1-5; D unresolved. CDR1 is MDHEN, CDR2 SYDVKM, per germline. Trimming took 6 bases from V and 1 from J, leaving 7 bases between them. The CDR3 spans 13 residues. The DNA of the CDR3 is TGTGCCAGCAGGTACGAAAGCAATCAGCCCCAGCATTTT. Its protein is CASRYESNQPQHF.

This clonotype was observed many times. The CDR3 sequence: CASSARVVRGVGSGNTIYF. The CDR3 nucleotides are TGTGCCAGCAGCGCGAGAGTTGTCAGGGGAGTTGGATCTGGAAACACCATATATTTT. The chain couples TRBV11-2 to TRBJ1-3, with TRBD1 as a possible D gene (6 bases). Deletions cut 5 bases from V and 1 base from J, with 24 bases between. In germline, CDR1 is SGHAT, CDR2 FQNNGV. The CDR3 sequence is 19 residues long.

Ten or more counts support this clonotype. This rearrangement joins TRBV10-2 to TRBJ1-2, with a tentative D call TRBD1 (5 bases). Germline CDR1 and CDR2: WSHSY and SAAADI. The CDR3 consists of 12 residues. The V gene lost 0 bases and the J gene lost 6 bases, with 5 bases spanning the gap. This CDR3 is CASSESGDGYTF. The DNA of the CDR3 is TGCGCCAGCAGTGAGTCGGGGGATGGCTACACCTTC.

This clonotype was observed many times. V gene TRBV27 combines with J gene TRBJ1-2; 7 bases are shared with TRBD1. Germline values: CDR1 MNHEY, CDR2 SMNVEV (reference sequence). V lost 5 bases and J lost 10; bases outside the gene matches: 13. The CDR3 extends over 14 amino acids. CDR3 nucleotide sequence: TGTGCCAGCAGTCCGGACAGGTTTAGTACTGCCTACACCTTC. It is translated as CASSPDRFSTAYTF.

This chain joins TRBV4-3 and TRBJ1-1, with a possible D match to TRBD1 (6 bases). The V gene lost 3 bases and the J gene lost 4 bases, with 15 bases spanning the gap. From germline, CDR1 is LGHNA and CDR2 YSLEER. The CDR3 has 15 amino acids. The CDR3 loop is CASSQDGQSSTEAFF. CDR3 nucleotides: TGCGCCAGCAGCCAGGACGGACAGTCCTCCACTGAAGCTTTCTTT.

This clonotype was seen a handful of times. Germline is not matched at one junction end, which may reflect a read error. The chain recombines TRBV28 with TRBJ1-1; 8 bases are shared with TRBD1. This CDR3 contains 12 residues. CDR1 is MDHEN, CDR2 SYDVKM, per germline. CDR3 sequence: CASSSDRVEAFF. The CDR3 nucleotides are TGTGCCAGCAGTTCGGACAGGGTCGAAGCTTTTTTT.

This clonotype was seen only once. This sequence joins TRBV28 and TRBJ2-7, with D tentatively TRBD1 (6 bases). The CDR3 is 13 amino acids. Trimming removed 2 bases from V and 5 bases from J, with 10 bases in between. Germline V gene lookup returns CDR1 MDHEN and CDR2 SYDVKM. The DNA of the CDR3 is TGTGCCAGCAGTTTAGACAGGAGGAACGAGCAGTACTTC. It is translated as CASSLDRRNEQYF.

This clonotype appeared many times. J is TRBJ2-3 and V is TRBV6-1; D not resolved. CDR1 and CDR2 (germline): MNHNS, SASEGT. V shed 7 bases and J shed 2 bases, with 19 bases lying between them. The length of the CDR3 is 16 residues. The CDR3 coding sequence is TGTGCCAGCACCTCCCCTGACGTTGGTTACACAGATACGCAGTATTTT. It specifies CASTSPDVGYTDTQYF.

This clonotype was picked up many times. V gene TRBV4-1 combines with J gene TRBJ2-7, with a possible D match to TRBD1 (6 bases). CDR3 length: 13 amino acids. Deletions cut 3 bases from V and 6 bases from J, with 12 bases between. Germline V gene sequence: CDR1 MGHRA, CDR2 YSYEKL. Here the CDR3 reads CASSHDDRREQYF. DNA for the CDR3: TGCGCCAGCAGCCACGACGACAGGCGCGAGCAGTACTTC.

There are many counts of this clonotype. The chain carries TRBV29-1 and TRBJ1-5; D is unresolved. Germline V gene lookup returns CDR1 SQVTM and CDR2 ANQGSEA. V was cut by 6 bases and J by 0 bases, with 6 bases left in between. The CDR3 is made up of 12 amino acids. The CDR3: CSVASSNQPQHF. CDR3 DNA: TGCAGCGTAGCCTCTAGCAATCAGCCCCAGCATTTT.

This clonotype was seen ten or more times. The chain couples TRBV28 to TRBJ2-1; D is possibly TRBD2 (6 bases). The CDR3 covers 16 residues. The V gene's germline CDR1 is MDHEN and CDR2 SYDVKM. V lost 7 bases, J lost 5 bases, and 21 bases lay in between. CDR3 DNA sequence: TGTGCCAGCACCCTAGGGCCTCGCGGGACTCACAATGAGCAGTTCTTC. Protein sequence: CASTLGPRGTHNEQFF.

A few counts support this clonotype. This sequence joins TRBV20-1 and TRBJ2-1; TRBD2 agrees at 13 bases. Germline V CDR1 and CDR2: DFQATT, SNEGSKA (reference sequence). J gave up 5 bases and V 4 bases, and 2 bases lay outside the gene matches. This CDR3 spans 14 amino acids. The CDR3 nucleotides read TGCAGTGCTAAAGGGACTAGCGGGAACAATGAGCAGTTCTTC. It specifies CSAKGTSGNNEQFF.

This chain uses TRBV10-3 with TRBJ2-1; D possibly corresponds to TRBD1 (6 bases). The germline CDR1 and CDR2 sequences are ENHRY and SYGVKD. The V end was cut by 5 bases, the J end by 3 bases, with 14 bases between. The CDR3 sequence is 15 residues long. This chain's CDR3 is CAISLDRLIYNEQFF. CDR3 in DNA: TGTGCCATCAGTTTAGACAGGCTGATCTACAATGAGCAGTTCTTC.

This chain connects TRBV28 to TRBJ1-2, with unresolved D. Trimming took 5 bases from V and 5 from J, leaving 6 bases between them. The germline CDR1 and CDR2 sequences are MDHEN and SYDVKM. The CDR3 consists of 11 residues. The CDR3 nucleotides read TGTGCCAGCAGTGGATGGTATGGCTACACCTTC. It yields the protein CASSGWYGYTF.

This clonotype was recorded at least ten times. The chain is built from TRBV29-1 and TRBJ1-6; D is perhaps TRBD1 (5 bases). Trimming removed 5 bases from V and 7 bases from J, with 12 bases in between. Germline V gene lookup returns CDR1 SQVTM and CDR2 ANQGSEA. This CDR3 spans 13 amino acids. CDR3 protein: CSVRRGANSPLHF. The CDR3 DNA follows: TGCAGCGTTCGTCGAGGGGCGAATTCACCCCTCCACTTT.

The chain combines TRBV29-1 with TRBJ2-1; no reliable D call. The V gene's germline CDR1 is SQVTM and CDR2 ANQGSEA. V lost 7 bases and J lost 2, with 3 bases in between. This CDR3 is 10 amino acids long. The CDR3 sequence: CSATYNEQFF. In DNA form, the CDR3 reads TGCAGCGCGACCTACAATGAGCAGTTCTTC.

V gene TRBV29-1 combines with J gene TRBJ2-3; maybe TRBD2 (6 bases). The CDR3 totals 14 residues. Trimming removed 7 bases at V and 0 bases at J, with 14 bases between. Germline CDR1 is SQVTM and CDR2 is ANQGSEA. The DNA for the CDR3 is TGCAGCGCCGACCGGGACTTGAGCACAGATACGCAGTATTTT. This codes for CSADRDLSTDTQYF.